This TCR beta chain was observed in a study of T-cell reconstitution after alpha-beta-depleted transplantation in children. As it was prepared, the TCRbeta library received unique molecular identifiers. MiXCR, applied by TCRdb to the PCR reads, yields one record per CDR3 protein. This sample carries roughly 310,000 distinct CDR3 sequences, approximately 23% of them seen once, and the ten largest clones take approximately 11%. The study, taken as a whole, reports: It was newly produced T cells that mostly accounted for T-cell counts and diversity one year after transplant. Two months or so post-transplant, alpha-beta T cells reportedly derived from several hundred expanded graft clones. Elevated TCRbeta diversity at day 60 was traced, in some patients, to surviving recipient T cells and thymic progenitors.

On this clonotype: No antigen is known for it.

Source: PBMCs, mostly from graft donor cells, taken 180 days after TCRalphabeta/CD19-depleted stem cell transplant. This clonotype was obtained from a male patient aged 10 to 17 who had a stem cell transplant for acute lymphoblastic leukemia, so the T cells may come from the graft donor.

DNA of the CDR3: TGTGCCTCCTCACGACAGGGGGCTGGCACTGAAGCTTTCTTT. The encoded protein is CASSRQGAGTEAFF. V gene TRBV6-1 combines with J gene TRBJ1-1; 10 nucleotides agree with TRBD1. After removal of 11 bases from V and 4 bases from J, the junction contained 10 bases not matched to a gene. The CDR3 extends over 14 amino acids. Germline CDR1 is MNHNS and CDR2 is SASEGT.